A single T cell receptor beta chain is shown here with its context. Its specificity is not known. Stated treatment: oral pan-JAK inhibitor, 5-10 mg twice daily. Starting from PBMCs, sorting isolated CD4+ and CD8+ T cells. Germline CDR1 and CDR2: WSHSY and SAAADI. The CDR3 has 15 amino acids. Trimming took 6 bases from V and 4 from J; bases not matched to a gene: 8. The data derive from a study of CD8+ T cells in alopecia areata. Extracted from the samples, RNA was reverse transcribed into cDNA to serve as the sequencing template. Sequenced by immunoSEQ multiplex PCR; TCRdb stores in-frame clones only, minus some. The repertoire holds 150,000 to 200,000 clones, with around 59% as singletons. Study-level points and caveats: Significant decreases in scalp clonality and expanded CD8+ clones followed tofacitinib treatment.

The chain employs TRBV10-2 and TRBJ2-1, with TRBD2 matching over 8 bases. This sequence was found in a human donor with alopecia areata. Sequenced here: CD4+ T cells sorted from blood, sampled at week 24, from a patient treated with tofacitinib. The CDR3: CASRPTSGVYNEQFF. The CDR3 coding sequence is TGCGCCAGCAGACCCACTAGCGGAGTATACAATGAGCAGTTCTTC.